This is a list of T cell receptor beta chains from one sample in a study of T-cell reconstitution after alpha-beta-depleted transplantation in children. MiXCR, applied by TCRdb to the PCR reads, yields one record per CDR3 protein. The table shows 640,000 or so distinct CDR3 sequences, with 15% to 20% occurring only once. Sequences were derived from PBMCs from the stem cell graft donor, sampled from the stem cell graft. All receptors derive from a human donor who donated a stem cell graft to a child with acute myeloid leukemia. Each CDR3 is given with its conserved first and last residue. Fields, in order: clone size, V gene, J gene, D gene, CDR3 DNA, CDR3 protein. The D gene is left open where the match is weak. Some rows mark clone size as missing; the rest say once, few, many or name a class of expanded clone.

clone_size: few
v_call: TRBV20-1
j_call: TRBJ1-2
d_call: -
cdr3_nt: TGCAGTGCCCCTCGGCTGGCCTATGGCTACACCTTC
cdr3_aa: CSAPRLAYGYTF

clone_size: -
v_call: TRBV4-2
j_call: TRBJ1-5
d_call: -
cdr3_nt: TGTGCCAGCAGCCCGCCCACCAGGGATACGGGCAATCAGCCCCAGCATTTT
cdr3_aa: CASSPPTRDTGNQPQHF

clone_size: many
v_call: TRBV20-1
j_call: TRBJ2-2
d_call: TRBD2
cdr3_nt: TGCAGTGCCCCTCCGGGACTCGGGGGGACCGGGGAGCTGTTTTTT
cdr3_aa: CSAPPGLGGTGELFF

clone_size: many
v_call: TRBV12-3/TRBV12-4
j_call: TRBJ2-7
d_call: -
cdr3_nt: TGTGCCAGCAGTTTTGGGACACCCTACGAGCAGTACTTC
cdr3_aa: CASSFGTPYEQYF

clone_size: -
v_call: TRBV7-9
j_call: TRBJ2-7
d_call: -
cdr3_nt: TGTGCCAGCAGCCTAAGTGGGGCCTACGAGCAGTACTTC
cdr3_aa: CASSLSGAYEQYF

clone_size: few
v_call: TRBV15
j_call: TRBJ2-3
d_call: -
cdr3_nt: TGTGCCACTGGGGAGCCAACTAGCACAGATACGCAGTATTTT
cdr3_aa: CATGEPTSTDTQYF

clone_size: few
v_call: TRBV7-3
j_call: TRBJ2-3
d_call: -
cdr3_nt: TGTGCCAGCAGCCCAATGGGGGGTCAGGATACGCAGTATTTT
cdr3_aa: CASSPMGGQDTQYF

clone_size: many
v_call: TRBV20-1
j_call: TRBJ2-3
d_call: -
cdr3_nt: TGCAGTGCCACGTCAATGTCCTGGGGGTCCACAGATACGCAGTATTTT
cdr3_aa: CSATSMSWGSTDTQYF

clone_size: few
v_call: TRBV7-2
j_call: TRBJ1-5
d_call: -
cdr3_nt: TGTGCCAGCAGCCCGGCCACTTCAGGTTATAGCAATCAGCCCCAGCATTTT
cdr3_aa: CASSPATSGYSNQPQHF

clone_size: many
v_call: TRBV20-1
j_call: TRBJ2-1
d_call: TRBD2
cdr3_nt: TGCAGTGCTATTCGCCCTAGCGGGGAAGGGTACAATGAGCAGTTCTTC
cdr3_aa: CSAIRPSGEGYNEQFF

clone_size: -
v_call: TRBV5-1
j_call: TRBJ2-2
d_call: TRBD1
cdr3_nt: TGCGCCAGCACCGGACAGGGGGCTACCGGGGAGCTGTTTTTT
cdr3_aa: CASTGQGATGELFF

clone_size: few
v_call: TRBV12-3/TRBV12-4
j_call: TRBJ2-7
d_call: -
cdr3_nt: TGTGCCAGCAGTCCGTCGGCGGACGGGTACGAGCAGTACTTC
cdr3_aa: CASSPSADGYEQYF

clone_size: many
v_call: TRBV5-1
j_call: TRBJ1-2
d_call: -
cdr3_nt: TGCGCCAGCAGCTCCAGCGGGTCGACTAACTATGGCTACACCTTC
cdr3_aa: CASSSSGSTNYGYTF

clone_size: many
v_call: TRBV20-1
j_call: TRBJ1-1
d_call: -
cdr3_nt: TGCAGTGCTAGAGGGGGGGCACTGAGCACTGAAGCTTTCTTT
cdr3_aa: CSARGGALSTEAFF

clone_size: many
v_call: TRBV6-6
j_call: TRBJ2-2
d_call: -
cdr3_nt: TGTGCCAGCAGTTACCTGGACACCGGGGAGCTGTTTTTT
cdr3_aa: CASSYLDTGELFF

clone_size: -
v_call: TRBV12-3/TRBV12-4
j_call: TRBJ1-1
d_call: TRBD1
cdr3_nt: TGTGCCAGCAGGCCCCGACAGGGTGGGAACACTGAAGCTTTCTTT
cdr3_aa: CASRPRQGGNTEAFF

clone_size: many
v_call: TRBV12-3/TRBV12-4
j_call: TRBJ1-5
d_call: -
cdr3_nt: TGTGCCAGCAGTTCCCCTGGGCACAGGGCGCATCAGCCCCAGCATTTT
cdr3_aa: CASSSPGHRAHQPQHF